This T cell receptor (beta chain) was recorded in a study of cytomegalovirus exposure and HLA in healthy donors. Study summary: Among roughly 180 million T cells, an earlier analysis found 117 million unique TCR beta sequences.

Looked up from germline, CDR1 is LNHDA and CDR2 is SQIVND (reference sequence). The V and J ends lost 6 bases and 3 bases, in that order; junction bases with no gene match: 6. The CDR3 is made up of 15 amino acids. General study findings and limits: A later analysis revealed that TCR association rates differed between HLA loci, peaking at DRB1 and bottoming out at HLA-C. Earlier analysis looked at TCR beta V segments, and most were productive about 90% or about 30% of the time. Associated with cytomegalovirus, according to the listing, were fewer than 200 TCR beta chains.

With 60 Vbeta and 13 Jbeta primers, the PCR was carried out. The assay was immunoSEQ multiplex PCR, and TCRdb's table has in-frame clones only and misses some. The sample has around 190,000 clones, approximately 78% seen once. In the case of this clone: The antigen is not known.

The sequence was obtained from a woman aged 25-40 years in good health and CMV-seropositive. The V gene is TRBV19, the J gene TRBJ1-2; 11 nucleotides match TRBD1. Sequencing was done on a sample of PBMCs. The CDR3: CASRDRGRTDYGYTF. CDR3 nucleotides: TGTGCCAGTAGGGACAGGGGGCGTACGGACTATGGCTACACCTTC.